Reported below is one TCR beta chain. Original processing methods: Researchers report that nucleated cell counts were estimated from reference gene primer amplification. Sequenced by immunoSEQ multiplex PCR; TCRdb stores in-frame clones only, minus some. The V and J calls and the clone size are those of that table, but D and trimming were determined from the DNA. The sample lists some 240,000 clones; around 80% were seen once. The V gene end was trimmed by 3 bases and the J gene end by 2 bases; junction bases not matched to a gene: 7. The CDR3 contains 15 residues. CDR1 SGHNT and CDR2 YYREEE come from the germline V gene (reference sequence). These data are taken from a study of blood T cell repertoires in COVID-19. On the study more broadly: Spain, Italy and the United States supplied samples that represented acute and convalescent COVID-19. From T cells, B-cell-depleted T cells, or PBMCs came the material, which was cDNA or gDNA.

The rearrangement joins TRBV5-4 to TRBJ2-5; TRBD1 matches 7 bases. The material sequenced was peripheral blood. The source of this sequence is a man between 50 and 59 years old with active or convalescent COVID-19. This chain's CDR3 is CASSSPTGQQETQYF. CDR3 DNA sequence: TGTGCCAGCAGCTCCCCAACGGGACAGCAAGAGACCCAGTACTTC.